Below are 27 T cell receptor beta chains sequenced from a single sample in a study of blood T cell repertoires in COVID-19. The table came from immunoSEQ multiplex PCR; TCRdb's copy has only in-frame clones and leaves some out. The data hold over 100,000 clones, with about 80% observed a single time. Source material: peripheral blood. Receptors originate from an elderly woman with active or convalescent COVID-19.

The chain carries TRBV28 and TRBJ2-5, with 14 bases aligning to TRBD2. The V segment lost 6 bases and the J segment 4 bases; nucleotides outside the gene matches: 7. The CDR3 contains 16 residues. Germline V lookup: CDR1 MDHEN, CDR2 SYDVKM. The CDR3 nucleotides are TGTGCCAGCAGCCTCGGACTAGCGGGAGGAATAGAGACCCAGTACTTC. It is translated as CASSLGLAGGIETQYF. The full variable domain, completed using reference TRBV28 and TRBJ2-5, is DVKVTQSSRYLVKRTGEKVFLECVQDMDHENMFWYRQDPGLGLRLIYFSYDVKMKEKGDIPEGYSVSREKKERFSLILESASTNQTSMYLCASSLGLAGGIETQYFGPGTRLLVL.

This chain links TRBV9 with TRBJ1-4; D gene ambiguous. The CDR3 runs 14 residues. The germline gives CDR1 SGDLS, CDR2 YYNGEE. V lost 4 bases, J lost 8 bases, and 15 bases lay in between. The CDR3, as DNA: TGTGCCAGCAGCCCTCGGCCGGGAGGGGAAAAACTGTTTTTT. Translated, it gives CASSPRPGGEKLFF.

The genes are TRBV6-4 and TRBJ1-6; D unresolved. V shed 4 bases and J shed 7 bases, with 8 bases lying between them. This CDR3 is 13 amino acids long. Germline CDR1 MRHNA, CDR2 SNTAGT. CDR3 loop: CASSAQRNSPLHF. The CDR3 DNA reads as TGTGCCAGCAGTGCACAGAGAAATTCACCCCTCCACTTT.

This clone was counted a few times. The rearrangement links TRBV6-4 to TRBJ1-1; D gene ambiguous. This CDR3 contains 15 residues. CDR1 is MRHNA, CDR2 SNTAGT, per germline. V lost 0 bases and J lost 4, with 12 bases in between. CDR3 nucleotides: TGTGCCAGCAGTGACTCGCCAGGTGATATCACTGAAGCTTTCTTT. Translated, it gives CASSDSPGDITEAFF.

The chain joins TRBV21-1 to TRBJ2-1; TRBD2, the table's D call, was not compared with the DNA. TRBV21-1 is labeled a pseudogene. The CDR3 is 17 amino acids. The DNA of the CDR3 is TGTGCCAGCAGCAAAGGCGGGACTAGCGGGACCTACAATGAGCAGTTCTTC. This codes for CASSKGGTSGTYNEQFF.

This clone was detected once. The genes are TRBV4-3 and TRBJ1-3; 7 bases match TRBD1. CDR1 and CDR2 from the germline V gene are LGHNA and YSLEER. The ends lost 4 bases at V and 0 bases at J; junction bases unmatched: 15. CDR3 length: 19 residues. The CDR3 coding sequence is TGCGCCAGCAGCCGAGAAGTCACAGGGGCCAGTGCCTCTGGAAACACCATATATTTT. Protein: CASSREVTGASASGNTIYF.

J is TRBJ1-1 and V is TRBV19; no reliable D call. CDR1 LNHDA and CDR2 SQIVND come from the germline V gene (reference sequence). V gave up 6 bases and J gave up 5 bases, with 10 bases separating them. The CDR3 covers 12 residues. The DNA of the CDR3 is TGTGCCAGTAGAGAACAGATGACTGAAGCTTTCTTT. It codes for CASREQMTEAFF.

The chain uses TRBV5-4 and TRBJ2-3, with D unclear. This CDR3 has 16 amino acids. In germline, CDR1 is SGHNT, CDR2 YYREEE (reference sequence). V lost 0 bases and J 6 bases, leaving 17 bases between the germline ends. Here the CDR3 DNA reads TGTGCCAGCAGCTTGGAACGGAGTCAACATTCGGATACGCAGTATTTT. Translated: CASSLERSQHSDTQYF.

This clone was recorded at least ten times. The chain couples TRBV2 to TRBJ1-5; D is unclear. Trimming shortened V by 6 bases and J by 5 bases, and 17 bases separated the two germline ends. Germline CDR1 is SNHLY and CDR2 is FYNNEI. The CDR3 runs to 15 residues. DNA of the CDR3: TGTGCCAGCAGCCCCACAACCGCCTCATATCAGCCCCAGCATTTT. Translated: CASSPTTASYQPQHF. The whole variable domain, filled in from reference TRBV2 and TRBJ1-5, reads EPEVTQTPSHQVTQMGQEVILRCVPISNHLYFYWYRQILGQKVEFLVSFYNNEISEKSEIFDDQFSVERPDGSNFTLKIRSTKLEDSAMYFCASSPTTASYQPQHFGDGTRLSIL.

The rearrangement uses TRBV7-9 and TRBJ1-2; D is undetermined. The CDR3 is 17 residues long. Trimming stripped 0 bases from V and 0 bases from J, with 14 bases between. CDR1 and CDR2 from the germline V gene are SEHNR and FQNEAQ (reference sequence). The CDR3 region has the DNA TGTGCCAGCAGCTTAGCGCAGGTTGGGGAGGCTAACTATGGCTACACCTTC. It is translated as CASSLAQVGEANYGYTF.

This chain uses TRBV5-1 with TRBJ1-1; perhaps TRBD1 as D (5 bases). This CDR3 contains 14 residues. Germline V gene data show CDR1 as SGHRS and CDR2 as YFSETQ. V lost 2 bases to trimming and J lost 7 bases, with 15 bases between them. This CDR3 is CASSFLGQGGEAFF. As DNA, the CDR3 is TGCGCCAGCAGCTTCCTTGGGCAGGGCGGTGAAGCTTTCTTT.

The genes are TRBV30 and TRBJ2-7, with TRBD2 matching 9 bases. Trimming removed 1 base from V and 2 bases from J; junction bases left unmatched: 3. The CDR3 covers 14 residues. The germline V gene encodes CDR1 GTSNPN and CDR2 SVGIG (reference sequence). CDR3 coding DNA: TGTGCCTGGAGTGCCGGACTAGCGACCTACGAGCAGTACTTC. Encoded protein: CAWSAGLATYEQYF. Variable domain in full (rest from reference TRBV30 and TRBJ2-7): SQTIHQWPATLVQPVGSPLSLECTVEGTSNPNLYWYRQAAGRGLQLLFYSVGIGQISSEVPQNLSASRPQDRQFILSSKKLLLSDSGFYLCAWSAGLATYEQYFGPGTRLTVT.

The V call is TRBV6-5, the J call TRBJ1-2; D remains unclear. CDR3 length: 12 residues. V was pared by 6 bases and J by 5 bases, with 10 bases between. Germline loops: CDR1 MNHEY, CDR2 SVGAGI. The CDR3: CASRVGAYGYTF. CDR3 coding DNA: TGTGCCAGCAGAGTAGGAGCATATGGCTACACCTTC.

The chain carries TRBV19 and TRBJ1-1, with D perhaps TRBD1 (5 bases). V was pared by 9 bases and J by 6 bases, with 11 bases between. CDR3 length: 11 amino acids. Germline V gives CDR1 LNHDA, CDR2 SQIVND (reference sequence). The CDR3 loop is CASSGYPEAFF. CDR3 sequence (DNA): TGTGCCAGCTCAGGGTACCCTGAAGCTTTCTTT. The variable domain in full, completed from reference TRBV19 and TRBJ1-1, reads DGGITQSPKYLFRKEGQNVTLSCEQNLNHDAMYWYRQDPGQGLRLIYYSQIVNDFQKGDIAEGYSVSREKKESFPLTVTSAQKNPTAFYLCASSGYPEAFFGQGTRLTVV.

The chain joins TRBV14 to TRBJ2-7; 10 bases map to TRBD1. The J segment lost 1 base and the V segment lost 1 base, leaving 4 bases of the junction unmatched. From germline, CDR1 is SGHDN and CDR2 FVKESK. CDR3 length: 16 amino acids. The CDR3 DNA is TGTGCCAGCAGCCAAGTACTGGGACAGGGGTCCTACGAGCAGTACTTC. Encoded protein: CASSQVLGQGSYEQYF.

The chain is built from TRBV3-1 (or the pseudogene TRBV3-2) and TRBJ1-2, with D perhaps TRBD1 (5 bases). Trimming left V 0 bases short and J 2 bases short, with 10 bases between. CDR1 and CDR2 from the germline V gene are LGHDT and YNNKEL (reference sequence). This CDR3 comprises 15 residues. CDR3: CASSQDLAGNYGYTF. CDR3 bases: TGTGCCAGCAGCCAAGATTTAGCAGGGAACTATGGCTACACCTTC.

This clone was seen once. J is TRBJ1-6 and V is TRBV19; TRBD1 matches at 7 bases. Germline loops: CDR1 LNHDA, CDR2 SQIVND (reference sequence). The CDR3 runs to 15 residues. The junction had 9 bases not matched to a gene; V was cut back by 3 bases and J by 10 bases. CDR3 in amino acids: CASSIDTGEGSPLHF. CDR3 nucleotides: TGTGCCAGTAGTATCGACACAGGGGAAGGCTCACCCCTCCACTTT.

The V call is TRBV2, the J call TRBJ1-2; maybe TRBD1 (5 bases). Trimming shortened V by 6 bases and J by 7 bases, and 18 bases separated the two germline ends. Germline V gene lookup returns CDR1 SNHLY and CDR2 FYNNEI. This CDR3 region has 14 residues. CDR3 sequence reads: CASRPGGEGSGYTF. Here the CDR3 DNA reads TGTGCCAGCAGGCCCGGGGGGGAGGGAAGTGGCTACACCTTC.

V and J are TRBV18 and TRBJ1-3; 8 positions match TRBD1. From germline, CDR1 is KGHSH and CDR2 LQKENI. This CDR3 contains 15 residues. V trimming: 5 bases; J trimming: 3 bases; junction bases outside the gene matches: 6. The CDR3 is CASSADRAYGNTIYF. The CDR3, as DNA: TGTGCCAGCTCAGCGGACAGGGCCTATGGAAACACCATATATTTT.

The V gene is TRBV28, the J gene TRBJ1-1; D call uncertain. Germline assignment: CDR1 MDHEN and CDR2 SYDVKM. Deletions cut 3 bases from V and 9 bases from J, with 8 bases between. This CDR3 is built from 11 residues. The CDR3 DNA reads TGTGCCAGCAGTTTGCGGGAAAAAGCTTTCTTT. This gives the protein CASSLREKAFF.

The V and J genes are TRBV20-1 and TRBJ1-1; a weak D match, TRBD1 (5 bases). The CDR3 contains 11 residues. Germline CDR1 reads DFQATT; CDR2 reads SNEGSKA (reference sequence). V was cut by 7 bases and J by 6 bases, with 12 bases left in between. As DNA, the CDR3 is TGCAGTGGGGGCCAAGGGGCTGAAGCTTTCTTT. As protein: CSGGQGAEAFF.

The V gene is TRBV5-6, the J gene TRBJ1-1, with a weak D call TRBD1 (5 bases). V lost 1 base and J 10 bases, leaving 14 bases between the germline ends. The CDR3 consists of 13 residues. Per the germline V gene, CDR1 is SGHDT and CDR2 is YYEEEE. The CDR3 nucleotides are TGTGCCAGCAGCTTGAGGCAGGGAGGAAGAGCTTTCTTT. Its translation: CASSLRQGGRAFF.

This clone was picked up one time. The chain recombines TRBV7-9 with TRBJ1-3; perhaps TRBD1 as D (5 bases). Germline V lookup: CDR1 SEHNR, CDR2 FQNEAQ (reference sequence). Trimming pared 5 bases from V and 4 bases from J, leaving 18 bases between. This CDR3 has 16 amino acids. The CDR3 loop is CASSPIWRGGGNTIYF. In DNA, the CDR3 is TGTGCCAGCAGCCCTATTTGGAGGGGCGGGGGAAACACCATATATTTT.

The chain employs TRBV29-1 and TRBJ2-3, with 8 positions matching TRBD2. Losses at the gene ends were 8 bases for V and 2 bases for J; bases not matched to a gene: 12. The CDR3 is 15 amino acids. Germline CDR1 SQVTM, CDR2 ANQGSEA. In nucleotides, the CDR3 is TGCAGCTTCTCGGGAGGGGTAGGGACCACAGATACGCAGTATTTT. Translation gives CSFSGGVGTTDTQYF.

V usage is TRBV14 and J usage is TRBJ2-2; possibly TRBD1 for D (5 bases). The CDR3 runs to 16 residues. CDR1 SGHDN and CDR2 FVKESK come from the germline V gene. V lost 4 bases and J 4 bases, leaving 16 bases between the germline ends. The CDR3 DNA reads TGTGCCAGCAGCCGGACACTACCCGGTAGCACCGGGGAGCTGTTTTTT. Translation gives CASSRTLPGSTGELFF.

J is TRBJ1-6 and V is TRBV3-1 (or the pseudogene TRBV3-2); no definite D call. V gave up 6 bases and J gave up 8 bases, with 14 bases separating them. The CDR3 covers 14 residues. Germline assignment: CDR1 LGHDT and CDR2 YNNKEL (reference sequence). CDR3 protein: CASSPISRDSPLHF. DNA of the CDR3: TGTGCCAGCAGTCCTATATCTCGGGATTCACCCCTCCACTTT.

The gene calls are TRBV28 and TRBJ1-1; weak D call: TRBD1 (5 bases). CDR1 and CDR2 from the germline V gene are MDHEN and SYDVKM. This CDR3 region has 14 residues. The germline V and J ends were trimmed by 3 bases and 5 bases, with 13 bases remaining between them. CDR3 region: CASSFRGGRTEAFF. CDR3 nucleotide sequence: TGTGCCAGCAGTTTTCGGGGCGGGAGGACTGAAGCTTTCTTT.